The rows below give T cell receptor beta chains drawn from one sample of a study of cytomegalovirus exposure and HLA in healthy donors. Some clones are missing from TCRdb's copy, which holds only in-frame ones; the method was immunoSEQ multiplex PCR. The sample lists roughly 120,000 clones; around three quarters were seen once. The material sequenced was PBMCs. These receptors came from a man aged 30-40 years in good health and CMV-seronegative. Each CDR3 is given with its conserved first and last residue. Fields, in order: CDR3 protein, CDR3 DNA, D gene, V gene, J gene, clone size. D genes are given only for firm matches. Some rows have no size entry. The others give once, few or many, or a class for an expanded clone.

cdr3_aa: CASSFKISGTEAFF
cdr3_nt: TGCGCCAGCAGCTTCAAAATCTCAGGCACTGAAGCTTTCTTT
d_call: NA
v_call: TRBV5-1
j_call: TRBJ1-1
clone_size: NA

cdr3_aa: CASKGTGAILNTEAFF
cdr3_nt: TGTGCCAGTAAGGGGACAGGAGCAATATTGAACACTGAAGCTTTCTTT
d_call: TRBD1
v_call: TRBV2
j_call: TRBJ1-1
clone_size: NA

cdr3_aa: CASSLARGTGSPYEQYF
cdr3_nt: TGTGCCAGCAGCTTGGCCCGGGGGACAGGGAGCCCCTACGAGCAGTACTTC
d_call: TRBD1
v_call: TRBV5-6
j_call: TRBJ2-7
clone_size: NA

cdr3_aa: CASSYSAGGTDTQYF
cdr3_nt: TGTGCCAGCAGTTACTCTGCCGGGGGGACAGATACGCAGTATTTT
d_call: TRBD2
v_call: TRBV6-5
j_call: TRBJ2-3
clone_size: NA

cdr3_aa: CASSSDSSGGSRYEQFF
cdr3_nt: TGTGCCAGCAGCTCAGATTCTAGCGGGGGTTCCCGGTATGAGCAGTTCTTC
d_call: TRBD2
v_call: TRBV7-2
j_call: TRBJ2-1
clone_size: NA

cdr3_aa: CASSPGMGGSRTGELFF
cdr3_nt: TGTGCCAGCAGCCCCGGGATGGGGGGGTCTAGGACCGGGGAGCTGTTTTTT
d_call: TRBD2
v_call: TRBV9
j_call: TRBJ2-2
clone_size: NA

cdr3_aa: CASSSSLRGYEQYF
cdr3_nt: TGTGCCAGCAGCTCGTCGCTCAGGGGCTACGAGCAGTACTTC
d_call: NA
v_call: TRBV7-2
j_call: TRBJ2-7
clone_size: NA

cdr3_aa: CASSLETGPNYGYTF
cdr3_nt: TGCGCCAGCAGCTTGGAAACAGGCCCTAACTATGGCTACACCTTC
d_call: NA
v_call: TRBV5-1
j_call: TRBJ1-2
clone_size: NA

cdr3_aa: CSSSLAPDGYTF
cdr3_nt: TGTTCCAGCAGCTTAGCGCCAGATGGCTACACCTTC
d_call: NA
v_call: TRBV7-9
j_call: TRBJ1-2
clone_size: NA

cdr3_aa: CASSAGTGVYNEQFF
cdr3_nt: TGTGCCAGCAGTGCCGGGACAGGGGTATACAATGAGCAGTTCTTC
d_call: TRBD1
v_call: TRBV27
j_call: TRBJ2-1
clone_size: NA

cdr3_aa: CASSMQGASGNTIYF
cdr3_nt: TGTGCCAGTAGTATGCAGGGGGCCTCTGGAAACACCATATATTTT
d_call: TRBD1
v_call: TRBV19
j_call: TRBJ1-3
clone_size: once

cdr3_aa: CASSSPSGIFEQYF
cdr3_nt: TGTGCCAGCAGCTCTCCTAGCGGGATATTCGAGCAGTACTTC
d_call: TRBD2
v_call: TRBV7-9
j_call: TRBJ2-7
clone_size: once

cdr3_aa: CASSSGTGHTGELFF
cdr3_nt: TGCGCCAGCAGCTCAGGGACAGGTCACACCGGGGAGCTGTTTTTT
d_call: TRBD1
v_call: TRBV5-1
j_call: TRBJ2-2
clone_size: NA

cdr3_aa: CASSTGQGALNEQFF
cdr3_nt: TGCGCCAGCAGCACGGGACAGGGGGCCCTCAATGAGCAGTTCTTC
d_call: TRBD1
v_call: TRBV5-1
j_call: TRBJ2-1
clone_size: NA

cdr3_aa: CASTRTGDNEKLFF
cdr3_nt: TGCGCCAGCACACGGACCGGGGATAATGAAAAACTGTTTTTT
d_call: NA
v_call: TRBV5-1
j_call: TRBJ1-4
clone_size: few

cdr3_aa: CASSFGDRGEQFF
cdr3_nt: TGCGCCAGCAGCTTTGGGGACAGGGGAGAGCAGTTCTTC
d_call: TRBD1
v_call: TRBV5-1
j_call: TRBJ2-1
clone_size: NA

cdr3_aa: CASSYSITEGKLFF
cdr3_nt: TGTGCCAGCAGTTACTCGATTACAGAGGGAAAACTGTTTTTT
d_call: NA
v_call: TRBV6-5
j_call: TRBJ1-4
clone_size: NA

cdr3_aa: CASSYITGIGNTIYF
cdr3_nt: TGTGCCAGCAGTTACATAACAGGGATCGGCAACACCATATATTTT
d_call: NA
v_call: TRBV6-5
j_call: TRBJ1-3
clone_size: NA

cdr3_aa: CASRETGGTEAFF
cdr3_nt: TGTGCCAGCAGGGAGACAGGTGGGACTGAAGCTTTCTTT
d_call: NA
v_call: TRBV6-6
j_call: TRBJ1-1
clone_size: NA

cdr3_aa: CASSPTLAGVSTDTQYF
cdr3_nt: TGTGCCAGCAGCCCCACCCTAGCGGGGGTAAGCACAGATACGCAGTATTTT
d_call: TRBD2
v_call: TRBV13
j_call: TRBJ2-3
clone_size: NA

cdr3_aa: CASNKRGTGRTDTQYF
cdr3_nt: TGTGCCAGCAACAAAAGAGGCACGGGTAGAACAGATACGCAGTATTTT
d_call: NA
v_call: TRBV28
j_call: TRBJ2-3
clone_size: NA

cdr3_aa: CASSSSGTSNEKLFF
cdr3_nt: TGTGCCAGCTCATCGTCCGGTACGTCTAATGAAAAGCTGTTTTTT
d_call: NA
v_call: TRBV18
j_call: TRBJ1-4
clone_size: NA

cdr3_aa: CASSVSGSYNEQFF
cdr3_nt: TGTGCCAGCAGCGTTAGCGGGTCCTACAATGAGCAGTTCTTC
d_call: TRBD2
v_call: TRBV9
j_call: TRBJ2-1
clone_size: few

cdr3_aa: CASSPGTGANSPLHF
cdr3_nt: TGTGCCAGCAGCCCGGGGACAGGGGCCAATTCACCCCTCCACTTT
d_call: TRBD1
v_call: TRBV7-8
j_call: TRBJ1-6
clone_size: NA

cdr3_aa: CASSIWTVGDTEAFF
cdr3_nt: TGCGCCAGCAGCATCTGGACAGTTGGGGACACTGAAGCTTTCTTT
d_call: NA
v_call: TRBV5-1
j_call: TRBJ1-1
clone_size: NA

cdr3_aa: CASSLLTSGRVADTQYF
cdr3_nt: TGTGCCAGTAGTCTCCTCACTAGCGGGAGGGTCGCAGATACGCAGTATTTT
d_call: TRBD2
v_call: TRBV19
j_call: TRBJ2-3
clone_size: few

cdr3_aa: CASSFGKTDYGYTF
cdr3_nt: TGTGCCAGTAGTTTTGGCAAAACCGACTATGGCTACACCTTC
d_call: NA
v_call: TRBV19
j_call: TRBJ1-2
clone_size: NA

cdr3_aa: CASSYSNRGYEQYF
cdr3_nt: TGTGCCAGCAGTTACTCGAACAGGGGCTACGAGCAGTACTTC
d_call: TRBD1
v_call: TRBV6-5
j_call: TRBJ2-7
clone_size: NA

cdr3_aa: CASSVTSGTGELFF
cdr3_nt: TGTGCCAGCAGTGTGACTAGCGGGACCGGGGAGCTGTTTTTT
d_call: TRBD2
v_call: TRBV2
j_call: TRBJ2-2
clone_size: NA

cdr3_aa: CASSLGGGGYTF
cdr3_nt: TGTGCCAGCAGCTTAGGGGGGGGTGGCTACACCTTC
d_call: NA
v_call: TRBV7-2
j_call: TRBJ1-2
clone_size: few

cdr3_aa: CANRTGVGANVLTF
cdr3_nt: TGCGCCAACAGGACAGGGGTCGGGGCCAACGTCCTGACTTTC
d_call: TRBD1
v_call: TRBV10-1
j_call: TRBJ2-6
clone_size: once

cdr3_aa: CASTRNGQGRNYGYTF
cdr3_nt: TGTGCCAGCACTCGAAACGGACAGGGACGGAACTATGGCTACACCTTC
d_call: TRBD1
v_call: TRBV2
j_call: TRBJ1-2
clone_size: NA